A single T cell receptor beta chain is shown here with its context. Its antigen is undetermined. This specimen comes from a study of OX40 agonist ivuxolimab in advanced cancers. Study-level results: Doses of 0.1 to 3.0 mg/kg were accompanied by clonal expansion of CD4+ and CD8+ blood T cells by week 6.

Using immunoSEQ multiplex PCR, the repertoire was profiled, and TCRdb retains in-frame clones only, with some absent. The table lists almost 50,000 clones, roughly nine tenths of them singletons. Trimming took 0 bases from V and 7 from J; bases not matched to a gene: 3. The CDR3 runs 14 residues. CDR1 is SGDLS, CDR2 YYNGEE, per germline. Material: CD4+ or CD8+ T cells sorted from blood, obtained in a trial of the OX40 agonist ivuxolimab. The chain has TRBV9 and TRBJ2-5, with TRBD2 identical over 10 bases. This TCR was sampled from an adult with an advanced solid tumor such as melanoma, head and neck, liver or kidney cancer. DNA of the CDR3: TGTGCCAGCAGCGTAGATCTAGCGGGGGTGACCCAGTACTTC. This codes for CASSVDLAGVTQYF.